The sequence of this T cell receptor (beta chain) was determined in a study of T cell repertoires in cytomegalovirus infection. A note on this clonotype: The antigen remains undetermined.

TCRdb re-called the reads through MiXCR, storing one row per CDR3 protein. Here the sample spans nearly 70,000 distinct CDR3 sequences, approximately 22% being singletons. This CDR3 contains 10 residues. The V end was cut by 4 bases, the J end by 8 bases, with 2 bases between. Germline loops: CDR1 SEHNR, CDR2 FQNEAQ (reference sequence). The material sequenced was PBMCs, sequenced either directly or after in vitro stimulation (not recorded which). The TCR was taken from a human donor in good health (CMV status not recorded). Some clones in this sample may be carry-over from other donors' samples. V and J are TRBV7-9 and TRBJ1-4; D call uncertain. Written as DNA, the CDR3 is TGTGCCAGCAGCTCCGAAAAACTGTTTTTT. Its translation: CASSSEKLFF.